These 23 T cell receptor beta chains came from one sample sequenced in a study of blood T cells in healthy people across ages. A second PCR, run for about 6 to 11 cycles, used a sample-barcoded 5' primer plus a J-beta primer mix. TCRdb redid the calling of the 5' RACE reads with MiXCR, one entry per CDR3 protein. The repertoire holds more than 650,000 distinct CDR3 sequences, with 22% as singletons. The sequenced sample consisted of blood. The source of these receptors is a man between 65 and 79 years old in good health.

J is TRBJ1-5 and V is TRBV10-2; perhaps TRBD1 as D (5 bases). The CDR3 consists of 12 residues. V shed 6 bases and J shed 4 bases, with 7 bases lying between them. Germline CDR1 and CDR2: WSHSY and SAAADI. The CDR3 loop is CASSRENQPQHF. The CDR3 DNA reads as TGCGCCAGCAGCAGGGAAAATCAGCCCCAGCATTTT.

The rearrangement links TRBV5-1 to TRBJ2-3, with a tentative D call TRBD1 (6 bases). The CDR3 is 14 amino acids. Trimming removed 3 bases at V and 7 bases at J, with 15 bases between. Per the germline V gene, CDR1 is SGHRS and CDR2 is YFSETQ. This CDR3 is CASSSRQVANTQYF. CDR3 coding DNA: TGCGCCAGCAGCTCAAGACAGGTCGCAAATACGCAGTATTTT.

This clonotype turned up a few times. This chain links TRBV6-1 with TRBJ2-5, with D possibly TRBD2 on 6 matching bases. The CDR3 totals 16 residues. Germline V gene sequence: CDR1 MNHNS, CDR2 SASEGT. Trimming took off 7 bases at V and 4 bases at J, with 22 bases between the two ends. The CDR3: CASTQGGYGQRETQYF. DNA for the CDR3: TGTGCCAGCACCCAAGGAGGGTACGGTCAAAGAGAGACCCAGTACTTC.

The genes are TRBV12-3 or TRBV12-4 and TRBJ2-1; TRBD2 matches 9 bases. V lost 3 bases and J lost 9; bases outside the gene matches: 9. CDR3 length: 15 residues. CDR3 sequence reads: CASSFSGGRVGEQFF. CDR3 coding DNA: TGTGCCAGCAGTTTCTCGGGCGGGAGGGTAGGTGAGCAGTTCTTC.

The genes are TRBV7-9 and TRBJ1-3; D gene uncertain. The V and J ends lost 4 bases and 0 bases respectively, with 10 bases between them. There are 15 residues in the CDR3. Germline CDR1 reads SEHNR; CDR2 reads FQNEAQ (reference sequence). CDR3 in amino acids: CASSYGLLSGNTIYF. Here the CDR3 DNA reads TGTGCCAGCAGCTATGGACTCCTCTCTGGAAACACCATATATTTT.

This clonotype was picked up a small number of times. V gene TRBV20-1 combines with J gene TRBJ2-5, with 9 nucleotides matching TRBD2. The J call could be wrong; TRBJ2-7 is a better fit for the DNA end. The length of the CDR3 is 16 residues. Per the germline V gene, CDR1 is DFQATT and CDR2 is SNEGSKA (reference sequence). The CDR3 here is CSARDPGGGASYEQYF. CDR3 coding DNA: TGCAGTGCTAGAGATCCCGGCGGGGGGGCCTCCTACGAGCAGTACTTC.

This clonotype occurred once. The rearrangement uses TRBV20-1 and TRBJ2-7; D may match TRBD1 or TRBD2 (6 bases each). The V end was cut by 3 bases, the J end by 4 bases, with 16 bases between. The CDR3 extends over 14 amino acids. The germline V gene has CDR1 DFQATT and CDR2 SNEGSKA (reference sequence). CDR3 coding DNA: TGCAGTGCTAGGACCGATAAGGGGGGTTACGAGCAGTACTTC. Its protein product is CSARTDKGGYEQYF.

V usage is TRBV9 and J usage is TRBJ2-4; perhaps D is TRBD1 or TRBD2 (5 bases each). The CDR3 runs to 14 residues. Looked up from germline, CDR1 is SGDLS and CDR2 is YYNGEE. The V end was cut by 4 bases, the J end by 6 bases, with 14 bases between. CDR3 coding DNA: TGTGCCAGCAGCTCACGGGACGGCCGAAACATTCAGTACTTC. This gives the protein CASSSRDGRNIQYF.

A few counts support this clonotype. The V gene is TRBV29-1, the J gene TRBJ2-1, with D possibly matching TRBD2 (6 bases). This CDR3 spans 13 amino acids. Trimming took 7 bases from V and 5 from J, leaving 15 bases between them. Germline CDR1 and CDR2: SQVTM and ANQGSEA. The CDR3 DNA is TGCAGCGCCTCGACCGGGGGAGACAATGAGCAGTTCTTC. It encodes CSASTGGDNEQFF.

This clonotype has a single count. The V and J genes are TRBV11-3 and TRBJ2-1, with a possible D match to TRBD2 (7 bases). Trimming removed 2 bases from V and 5 bases from J, with 13 bases in between. The CDR3 consists of 15 residues. Per the germline V gene, CDR1 is SGHNT and CDR2 is YENEEA. The CDR3 bases are TGTGCCAGCAGCTTAAGAGGGGGGGGTAACAATGAGCAGTTCTTC. Its translation: CASSLRGGGNNEQFF.

This clonotype has a handful of counts. The chain has TRBV5-1 and TRBJ1-1, with D possibly being TRBD1 (5 bases). Trimming removed 3 bases at V and 5 bases at J, with 14 bases between. CDR3 length: 14 residues. Germline V gene data show CDR1 as SGHRS and CDR2 as YFSETQ. The chain's CDR3 is CASSSGRWGTEAFF. The DNA of the CDR3 is TGCGCCAGCAGCTCGGGACGCTGGGGAACTGAAGCTTTCTTT.

V and J are TRBV12-3 or TRBV12-4 and TRBJ2-3; maybe TRBD1 (5 bases). This CDR3 is built from 12 residues. V lost 6 bases and J lost 9, with 13 bases in between. The CDR3 here is CASSETESTQYF. DNA for the CDR3: TGTGCCAGCAGCGAGACAGAGTCCACGCAGTATTTT.

V is TRBV19 and J is TRBJ2-5; D might be TRBD1 (6 bases). This CDR3 has 13 residues. V lost 4 bases and J lost 4, with 10 bases in between. The germline V gene encodes CDR1 LNHDA and CDR2 SQIVND (reference sequence). The DNA for the CDR3 is TGTGCCAGTAGTAAGGGGGTCATAGAGACCCAGTACTTC. Translated: CASSKGVIETQYF. The entire variable domain, with the rest obtained from reference TRBV19 and TRBJ2-5, is as follows: DGGITQSPKYLFRKEGQNVTLSCEQNLNHDAMYWYRQDPGQGLRLIYYSQIVNDFQKGDIAEGYSVSREKKESFPLTVTSAQKNPTAFYLCASSKGVIETQYFGPGTRLLVL.

This clonotype came up many times. The chain couples TRBV29-1 to TRBJ1-1; 9 nucleotides align to TRBD1. Per the germline V gene, CDR1 is SQVTM and CDR2 is ANQGSEA. This CDR3 region has 15 residues. The junction had 6 bases not matched to a gene; V was cut back by 0 bases and J by 4 bases. Here the CDR3 DNA reads TGCAGCGTTGAAGATGGGGGACAGGGTCTCACTGAAGCTTTCTTT. Protein: CSVEDGGQGLTEAFF.

The chain is built from TRBV20-1 and TRBJ2-2; no clear D gene. Germline V CDR1 and CDR2: DFQATT, SNEGSKA (reference sequence). The germline V and J ends were trimmed by 0 bases and 9 bases, with 14 bases remaining between them. The CDR3 extends over 14 amino acids. The CDR3 loop is CSARDQKESRELFF. The CDR3 DNA is TGCAGTGCTAGAGATCAAAAAGAATCACGGGAGCTGTTTTTT.

J is TRBJ2-3 and V is TRBV10-1; 9 nucleotides align to TRBD2. This CDR3 is built from 16 residues. The V gene's germline CDR1 is WNHNN and CDR2 SYGVQD (reference sequence). The V gene end was trimmed by 0 bases and the J gene end by 2 bases; junction bases not matched to a gene: 3. The CDR3 DNA reads TGCGCCAGCAGTGAGTCAAAGCGGGGGGTCACAGATACGCAGTATTTT. Protein: CASSESKRGVTDTQYF.

The sample holds a few counts of this clonotype. The chain couples TRBV6-1 to TRBJ2-4; 12 positions agree with TRBD2. J was trimmed by 9 bases and V by 3 bases; bases with no gene match: 12. This CDR3 spans 17 amino acids. The germline V gene encodes CDR1 MNHNS and CDR2 SASEGT. The CDR3 here is CASSDQTSGGVSGIQYF. In nucleotides, the CDR3 is TGTGCCAGCAGTGATCAGACTAGCGGGGGAGTTAGTGGCATTCAGTACTTC.

This clonotype has more than one count but fewer than ten. J is TRBJ2-7 and V is TRBV7-2; TRBD1 might be the D (6 bases). The germline V gene encodes CDR1 SGHTA and CDR2 FQGNSA. This CDR3 has 17 amino acids. V was trimmed by 7 bases and J by 0 bases, leaving 22 bases between them. The DNA for the CDR3 is TGTGCCAGCAACCTCCCGACAGGAGCCCTTAGCTCCTACGAGCAGTACTTC. This codes for CASNLPTGALSSYEQYF.

Points on this clonotype: One end of the junction is discordant with germline, which a read error may explain. The chain joins TRBV6-5 to TRBJ1-4, with D perhaps matching TRBD1 (5 bases). The germline CDR1 and CDR2 sequences are MNHEY and SVGAGI. CDR3 length: 15 residues. CDR3 loop: CTSSYTGTVNEKLFF. The CDR3, as DNA: TGTACCAGCAGTTATACCGGGACGGTGAATGAAAAACTGTTTTTT.

This chain links TRBV6-5 with TRBJ1-2; D is undetermined. The CDR3 spans 12 residues. V was cut by 5 bases and J by 4 bases, with 8 bases left in between. In germline, CDR1 is MNHEY, CDR2 SVGAGI. CDR3 sequence reads: CASSRDAYGYTF. The CDR3 DNA reads as TGTGCCAGCAGTAGGGATGCCTATGGCTACACCTTC.

This clonotype showed up just a few times. The gene calls are TRBV18 and TRBJ1-2, with TRBD1 as a possible D gene (6 bases). CDR1 is KGHSH and CDR2 is LQKENI in the germline V gene. This CDR3 region has 15 residues. Trimming stripped 3 bases from V and 3 bases from J, with 14 bases between. This CDR3 reads CASSPGQIVDYGYTF. The CDR3 DNA reads TGTGCCAGCTCACCCGGACAGATTGTTGACTATGGCTACACCTTC.

The chain recombines TRBV19 with TRBJ1-5; 8 positions agree with TRBD1. In germline, CDR1 is LNHDA, CDR2 SQIVND (reference sequence). V was pared by 5 bases and J by 0 bases, with 6 bases of the junction left unmatched. The CDR3 spans 16 residues. The CDR3 sequence: CASSPGTGNSNQPQHF. The DNA for the CDR3 is TGTGCCAGTAGTCCCGGGACAGGTAATAGCAATCAGCCCCAGCATTTT.

This clonotype showed up just a few times. Sequence at one end of the junction differs from germline and may be a read error. The genes are TRBV4-1 and TRBJ2-2; the D gene is possibly TRBD1 (6 bases). The length of the CDR3 is 18 residues. Germline V gene lookup returns CDR1 MGHRA and CDR2 YSYEKL. The CDR3 sequence is CAGSQELDRVPRTGELFF. In DNA form, the CDR3 reads TGCGCCGGCAGCCAAGAACTGGACAGAGTCCCGAGGACCGGGGAGCTGTTTTTT.